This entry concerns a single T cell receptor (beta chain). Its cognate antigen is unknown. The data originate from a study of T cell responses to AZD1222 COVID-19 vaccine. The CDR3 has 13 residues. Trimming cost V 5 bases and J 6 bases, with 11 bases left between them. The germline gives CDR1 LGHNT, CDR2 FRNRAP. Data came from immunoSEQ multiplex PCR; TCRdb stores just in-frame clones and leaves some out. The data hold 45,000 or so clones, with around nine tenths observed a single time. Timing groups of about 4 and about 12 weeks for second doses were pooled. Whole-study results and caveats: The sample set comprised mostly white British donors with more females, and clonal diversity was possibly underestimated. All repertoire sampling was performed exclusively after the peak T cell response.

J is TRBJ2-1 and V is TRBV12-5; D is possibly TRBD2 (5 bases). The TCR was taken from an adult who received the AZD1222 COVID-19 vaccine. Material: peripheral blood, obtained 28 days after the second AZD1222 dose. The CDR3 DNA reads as TGTGCTAGTGGTAGAGGGATATTCAATGAGCAGTTCTTC. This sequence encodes CASGRGIFNEQFF.